This paragraph reports one T cell receptor (beta chain). This sample was included in a study of shared T cell receptors in the human thymus. Assay used: immunoSEQ multiplex PCR; TCRdb lists only in-frame clones, some missing. Of some 720,000 clones detected, approximately 90% appear once; the ten largest clones hold around 0.0099%. These data were likewise used in another study, on human thymus T cells. Per that paper: Thymic material originated from resections removed in the course of corrective heart surgery. It looked as if thymic and blood repertoires used V and J genes in a biased way.

The sequence was collected from a boy in the first two years of life with a congenital heart defect. Source material: thymocytes.

The CDR3 sequence is CASSLVGGGNEQFF. The CDR3 DNA reads TGTGCCAGCAGCTTGGTGGGGGGGGGCAATGAGCAGTTCTTC. The chain combines TRBV5-4 with TRBJ2-1; TRBD2 aligns across 7 bases. This CDR3 has 14 amino acids. Trimming took 0 bases from V and 6 from J; bases not matched to a gene: 3. CDR1 SGHNT and CDR2 YYREEE come from the germline V gene (reference sequence).